These 22 T cell receptor beta chains were sequenced from one sample in a study of T-cell reconstitution after alpha-beta-depleted transplantation in children. Unique molecular identifiers were used in preparing the TCRbeta library. Via MiXCR, TCRdb re-called the PCR reads, giving one row per CDR3 protein. Seen here are some 600,000 distinct CDR3 sequences, 10% to 15% observed once, and the top ten hold around 2.2%. This specimen consisted of PBMCs, mostly from graft donor cells, obtained 360 days after TCRalphabeta/CD19-depleted stem cell transplant. The receptor set was obtained from a male patient between 5 and 17 years old who had a stem cell transplant for acute myeloid leukemia, so the T cells may come from the graft donor.

This clonotype was detected ten times or more. CDR3 nucleotide sequence: TGCAGTGCTCTACCGGTGAGCAGACAGGGGACCTACGAGCAGTACTTC. Protein: CSALPVSRQGTYEQYF. The chain uses TRBV20-1 and TRBJ2-7; 8 bases fit TRBD1. From germline, CDR1 is DFQATT and CDR2 SNEGSKA (reference sequence). CDR3 size: 16 residues. V lost 5 bases, J lost 2 bases, and 14 bases stayed unmatched.

This rearrangement joins TRBV28 to TRBJ2-1; the D is unclear. Trimming stripped 5 bases from V and 3 bases from J, with 11 bases between. This CDR3 comprises 14 residues. Germline CDR1 and CDR2: MDHEN and SYDVKM. The CDR3 nucleotides read TGTGCCAGCAGTCGTCCGGTGGTCTACAATGAGCAGTTCTTC. Protein product: CASSRPVVYNEQFF.

This clonotype occurred a few times. The CDR3 bases are TGTGCCAGCATGAGGCAGGGGGCTGGCTACGAGCAGTACTTC. This gives the protein CASMRQGAGYEQYF. The rearrangement links TRBV27 to TRBJ2-7, with 8 bases that match TRBD1. The CDR3 is 14 amino acids. Germline lookup yields CDR1 MNHEY and CDR2 SMNVEV (reference sequence). V was pared by 7 bases and J by 3 bases, with 8 bases of the junction left unmatched.

This clonotype has more than one count but fewer than ten. The chain joins TRBV20-1 to TRBJ2-7; D is perhaps TRBD1 (5 bases). The CDR3 totals 12 residues. Trimming took off 5 bases at V and 3 bases at J, with 11 bases between the two ends. The germline CDR1 and CDR2 sequences are DFQATT and SNEGSKA (reference sequence). The CDR3 here is CSADDSIYEQYF. The CDR3, as DNA: TGCAGTGCTGATGACAGTATCTACGAGCAGTACTTC.

The DNA of the CDR3 is TGTGCCAGCAGCGTAGTCCCCGGACTCATTTCTGGGGCCAACGTCCTGACTTTC. This encodes CASSVVPGLISGANVLTF. The V and J genes are TRBV9 and TRBJ2-6; maybe TRBD2 (5 bases). The CDR3 contains 18 residues. The V gene's germline CDR1 is SGDLS and CDR2 YYNGEE. Trimming stripped 0 bases from V and 1 base from J, with 14 bases between.

The V call is TRBV7-9, the J call TRBJ2-1; a possible D gene is TRBD2 (6 bases). Trimming took off 5 bases at V and 13 bases at J, with 24 bases between the two ends. Germline lookup yields CDR1 SEHNR and CDR2 FQNEAQ (reference sequence). The CDR3 sequence is 15 residues long. CDR3 residues: CASSDNLEQEGRQFF. The CDR3 DNA sequence: TGTGCCAGCAGCGACAACCTTGAACAGGAGGGAAGACAGTTCTTC.

V usage is TRBV12-3 or TRBV12-4 and J usage is TRBJ1-3; D gene ambiguous. V was clipped by 1 base and J by 1 base, with 14 bases between them. The length of the CDR3 is 17 residues. CDR3 sequence: CASSLVSGRPSGNTIYF. The DNA for the CDR3 is TGTGCCAGCAGTTTAGTTTCTGGGCGGCCTTCTGGAAACACCATATATTTT.

The table lists this clonotype with a few counts. J is TRBJ2-1 and V is TRBV6-2 or TRBV6-3; possibly TRBD2 for D (5 bases). Between the trimmed V and J ends, which lost 5 bases and 7 bases, there was a span of 9 bases. The germline CDR1 and CDR2 sequences are MNHEY and SVGEGT. The CDR3 length is 12 residues. CDR3: CASSHGVNEQFF. CDR3 DNA sequence: TGTGCCAGCAGTCACGGGGTAAATGAGCAGTTCTTC.

This clonotype was recorded once. This chain connects TRBV28 to TRBJ2-7; D may be TRBD1 (6 bases). Per the germline V gene, CDR1 is MDHEN and CDR2 is SYDVKM. The CDR3 is made up of 14 amino acids. Trimming removed 5 bases from V and 2 bases from J, with 13 bases in between. CDR3 amino acids: CASSRPGQTYEQYF. DNA for the CDR3: TGTGCCAGCAGTCGACCGGGACAAACCTACGAGCAGTACTTC.

This clonotype showed up just a few times. The chain links TRBV12-5 to TRBJ2-1, with 7 bases lining up with TRBD2. The J segment lost 8 bases and the V segment lost 5 bases, leaving 6 bases of the junction unmatched. The CDR3 extends over 13 amino acids. The germline V gene has CDR1 LGHNT and CDR2 FRNRAP. The CDR3, as DNA: TGTGCTAGTGGTCTAGCGGAGGTAGATGAGCAGTTCTTC. Amino acid sequence: CASGLAEVDEQFF.

The V gene is TRBV11-1, the J gene TRBJ2-1, with unresolved D. The CDR3 length is 14 residues. V lost 3 bases to trimming and J lost 7 bases, with 13 bases between them. CDR1 SGHAT and CDR2 FQDESV come from the germline V gene (reference sequence). The CDR3 here is CASSFFRTANEQFF. The CDR3 coding sequence is TGTGCCAGCAGCTTTTTCCGGACGGCTAATGAGCAGTTCTTC. Using reference TRBV11-1 and TRBJ2-1 for the parts outside the CDR3, the full variable domain is EAEVAQSPRYKITEKSQAVAFWCDPISGHATLYWYRQILGQGPELLVQFQDESVVDDSQLPKDRFSAERLKGVDSTLKIQPAELGDSAMYLCASSFFRTANEQFFGPGTRLTVL.

V and J are TRBV12-3 or TRBV12-4 and TRBJ2-7, with TRBD2 as a possible D gene (5 bases). The CDR3 has 14 amino acids. V was trimmed by 6 bases and J by 0 bases, leaving 12 bases between them. CDR3 in DNA: TGTGCCAGCAGCCGGGATGTCAGCTCCTACGAGCAGTACTTC. Translating gives CASSRDVSSYEQYF.

This clonotype occurred many times. The chain is built from TRBV20-1 and TRBJ2-5; 11 nucleotides agree with TRBD2. Looked up from germline, CDR1 is DFQATT and CDR2 is SNEGSKA (reference sequence). The CDR3 contains 16 residues. V was pared by 5 bases and J by 5 bases, with 13 bases of the junction left unmatched. CDR3 nucleotides: TGCAGTGCTGCTCCCGGGACTAGCGGAGACGGGGAGACCCAGTACTTC. Encoded protein: CSAAPGTSGDGETQYF.

There are a few counts of this clonotype. V gene TRBV5-1 combines with J gene TRBJ2-5; 10 bases line up with TRBD2. The CDR3 sequence is 16 residues long. The V segment lost 5 bases and the J segment 2 bases; nucleotides outside the gene matches: 9. Germline CDR1 reads SGHRS; CDR2 reads YFSETQ. CDR3 coding DNA: TGCGCCAGCAGTCCTGGGGGACTAGCGACACAAGAGACCCAGTACTTC. It translates to CASSPGGLATQETQYF.

The rearrangement joins TRBV6-5 to TRBJ2-2, with D possibly matching TRBD1 (6 bases). CDR3 size: 17 residues. Trimming took 4 bases from V and 4 from J, leaving 19 bases between them. Germline V gives CDR1 MNHEY, CDR2 SVGAGI. The CDR3 sequence is CASSSYLDSSGTGELFF. CDR3 DNA: TGTGCCAGCAGTTCTTACTTGGACAGCTCGGGCACCGGGGAGCTGTTTTTT.

Only a few counts were recorded for this clonotype. The V call is TRBV27, the J call TRBJ2-7; D possibly corresponds to TRBD1 (6 bases). V lost 2 bases and J 3 bases, leaving 17 bases between the germline ends. The CDR3 runs to 16 residues. Germline V CDR1 and CDR2: MNHEY, SMNVEV (reference sequence). CDR3 protein: CASSLGGGLPRYEQYF. The CDR3 nucleotides read TGTGCCAGCAGTTTAGGGGGCGGGCTCCCACGCTACGAGCAGTACTTC.

The chain joins TRBV4-3 to TRBJ2-2; D possibly corresponds to TRBD2 (6 bases). The germline gives CDR1 LGHNA, CDR2 YSLEER. The V end was cut by 4 bases, the J end by 6 bases, with 15 bases between. CDR3 length: 15 amino acids. CDR3 residues: CASSLEGVSAGELFF. In DNA form, the CDR3 reads TGCGCCAGCAGCCTGGAGGGTGTTTCGGCCGGGGAGCTGTTTTTT.

This clonotype was detected a few times. The chain employs TRBV18 and TRBJ1-5; TRBD1 is a possible D gene (6 bases). The germline V gene encodes CDR1 KGHSH and CDR2 LQKENI. This CDR3 comprises 14 residues. The V gene lost 2 bases and the J gene lost 6 bases, with 11 bases spanning the gap. As DNA, the CDR3 is TGTGCCAGCTCACCAGTGGGGGGCACTCAGCCCCAGCATTTT. It specifies CASSPVGGTQPQHF.

This clonotype occurred many times. CDR3 sequence reads: CASSVAAVENTGELFF. The CDR3 region has the DNA TGTGCCAGCAGCGTAGCGGCAGTGGAGAACACCGGGGAGCTGTTTTTT. The rearrangement uses TRBV9 and TRBJ2-2; D is unresolved. V was cut by 0 bases and J by 1 base, with 10 bases left in between. The CDR3 consists of 16 residues. Germline V gives CDR1 SGDLS, CDR2 YYNGEE. The full variable domain, in which reference TRBV9 and TRBJ2-2 provide the parts outside the CDR3, is DSGVTQTPKHLITATGQRVTLRCSPRSGDLSVYWYQQSLDQGLQFLIQYYNGEERAKGNILERFSAQQFPDLHSELNLSSLELGDSALYFCASSVAAVENTGELFFGEGSRLTVL.

The chain carries TRBV3-1 and TRBJ1-4; D is possibly TRBD1 (6 bases). Trimming took off 1 base at V and 8 bases at J, with 14 bases between the two ends. CDR1 and CDR2 from the germline V gene are LGHDT and YNNKEL (reference sequence). This CDR3 is 15 amino acids long. Written as DNA, the CDR3 is TGTGCCAGCAGCCAAGGGTTTGGGGGCGGGGAAAAACTGTTTTTT. This encodes CASSQGFGGGEKLFF.

This clonotype has ten or more counts. The rearrangement links TRBV29-1 to TRBJ2-3, with D possibly being TRBD1 or TRBD2 (6 bases each). The CDR3 is 13 residues long. Germline CDR1 and CDR2: SQVTM and ANQGSEA. V dropped 4 bases and J dropped 4 bases, with 12 bases sitting between them. CDR3 coding DNA: TGCAGCGTTGGGAGGGGGGCCTCAGATACGCAGTATTTT. Protein: CSVGRGASDTQYF.

This clonotype was found many times. The chain joins TRBV6-4 to TRBJ2-2, with TRBD1 as a possible D gene (6 bases). Germline lookup yields CDR1 MRHNA and CDR2 SNTAGT. CDR3 length: 13 residues. V dropped 8 bases and J dropped 5 bases, with 12 bases sitting between them. In nucleotides, the CDR3 is TGTGCCAGCCAAGAGGACAGAACCGGGGAGCTGTTTTTT. Translated: CASQEDRTGELFF.